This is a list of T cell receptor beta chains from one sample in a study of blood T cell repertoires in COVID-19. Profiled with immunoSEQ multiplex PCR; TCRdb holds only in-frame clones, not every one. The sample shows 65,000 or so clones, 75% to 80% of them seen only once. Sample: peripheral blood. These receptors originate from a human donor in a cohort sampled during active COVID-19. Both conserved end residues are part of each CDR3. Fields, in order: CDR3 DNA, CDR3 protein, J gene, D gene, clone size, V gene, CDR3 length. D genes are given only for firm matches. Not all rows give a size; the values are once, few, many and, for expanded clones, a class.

CDR3 DNA: TGTGCCAGCAGCCAAGATCGGACACCCACCGACCAACTGTTTTTT
CDR3 protein: CASSQDRTPTDQLFF
J gene: TRBJ1-4
D gene: NA
clone size: once
V gene: TRBV4-2
CDR3 length: 15

CDR3 DNA: TGCGCCAGCAGCCAAGCGACGGCGGAGGGGTCCTACGAGCAGTACTTC
CDR3 protein: CASSQATAEGSYEQYF
J gene: TRBJ2-7
D gene: NA
clone size: few
V gene: TRBV4-1
CDR3 length: 16

CDR3 DNA: TGTGCCACCATTGACGGGATGAACACCGGGGAGCTGTTTTTT
CDR3 protein: CATIDGMNTGELFF
J gene: TRBJ2-2
D gene: NA
clone size: few
V gene: TRBV28
CDR3 length: 14

CDR3 DNA: TGTGCCAGCAGCACTAAACAGACCCAGTACTTC
CDR3 protein: CASSTKQTQYF
J gene: TRBJ2-5
D gene: NA
clone size: NA
V gene: TRBV7-6
CDR3 length: 11

CDR3 DNA: TGTGCCAGCAGTTTAGCAGGGGCTAGCAATCAGCCCCAGCATTTT
CDR3 protein: CASSLAGASNQPQHF
J gene: TRBJ1-5
D gene: NA
clone size: few
V gene: TRBV27
CDR3 length: 15

CDR3 DNA: TGTGCCAGCAAAGACCAGGGAAGATCACCCCTCCACTTT
CDR3 protein: CASKDQGRSPLHF
J gene: TRBJ1-6
D gene: NA
clone size: NA
V gene: TRBV6-5
CDR3 length: 13

CDR3 DNA: TGTGCCAGCAGCTTGAATCCGGGACATTTTTCGGGGGAGCAGTACTTC
CDR3 protein: CASSLNPGHFSGEQYF
J gene: TRBJ2-7
D gene: NA
clone size: NA
V gene: TRBV7-9
CDR3 length: 16

CDR3 DNA: TGTGCCTGGAACCCAGACAGGGTGGGACAGCCCCAGCATTTT
CDR3 protein: CAWNPDRVGQPQHF
J gene: TRBJ1-5
D gene: TRBD1
clone size: NA
V gene: TRBV30
CDR3 length: 14

CDR3 DNA: TGCGCCAGCAGCTTGGAGGGGTGGGGTGGCTCCTACGAGCAGTACTTC
CDR3 protein: CASSLEGWGGSYEQYF
J gene: TRBJ2-7
D gene: NA
clone size: few
V gene: TRBV5-1
CDR3 length: 16

CDR3 DNA: TGTGCCAGCAGCTTAGTGGGACAGGGTTATGAGCAGTTCTTC
CDR3 protein: CASSLVGQGYEQFF
J gene: TRBJ2-1
D gene: TRBD1
clone size: NA
V gene: TRBV13
CDR3 length: 14

CDR3 DNA: TGTGCCAGCAGCCTAGCGGGGGGGAGTTTGGGGCCAGATACGCAGTATTTT
CDR3 protein: CASSLAGGSLGPDTQYF
J gene: TRBJ2-3
D gene: TRBD2
clone size: NA
V gene: TRBV27
CDR3 length: 17

CDR3 DNA: TGTGCCTGGAGTCTAGGTGCCGATTCACCCCTCCACTTT
CDR3 protein: CAWSLGADSPLHF
J gene: TRBJ1-6
D gene: NA
clone size: NA
V gene: TRBV30
CDR3 length: 13

CDR3 DNA: TGTGCCAGCAGCTTAGATCGCGGGCGCAACTACGAGCAGTACTTC
CDR3 protein: CASSLDRGRNYEQYF
J gene: TRBJ2-7
D gene: NA
clone size: NA
V gene: TRBV7-2
CDR3 length: 15

CDR3 DNA: TGTGCCAGCAGCCTTCAAACAGGGTCCCAGTACTTC
CDR3 protein: CASSLQTGSQYF
J gene: TRBJ2-5
D gene: NA
clone size: NA
V gene: TRBV3-1/TRBV3-2
CDR3 length: 12

CDR3 DNA: TGTGCCAGCAGCCCCAATACGGGGTACGCCGGGGAGCTGTTTTTT
CDR3 protein: CASSPNTGYAGELFF
J gene: TRBJ2-2
D gene: NA
clone size: NA
V gene: TRBV7-9
CDR3 length: 15

CDR3 DNA: TGTGCCAGCAGCAAACTCTCGGGAGTCGGCACAGATACGCAGTATTTT
CDR3 protein: CASSKLSGVGTDTQYF
J gene: TRBJ2-3
D gene: NA
clone size: NA
V gene: TRBV13
CDR3 length: 16

CDR3 DNA: TGCGCCAGCAGTCTAGCGTCTAGCACAGATACGCAGTATTTT
CDR3 protein: CASSLASSTDTQYF
J gene: TRBJ2-3
D gene: NA
clone size: NA
V gene: TRBV5-1
CDR3 length: 14

CDR3 DNA: TGTGCCAGCAGTGGGGGGGCTAGCGGGACAGATACGCAGTATTTT
CDR3 protein: CASSGGASGTDTQYF
J gene: TRBJ2-3
D gene: TRBD2
clone size: NA
V gene: TRBV2
CDR3 length: 15

CDR3 DNA: TGTGCCAGCAGCCAATCGGTGGAGGGGGAAAAACTGTTTTTT
CDR3 protein: CASSQSVEGEKLFF
J gene: TRBJ1-4
D gene: NA
clone size: NA
V gene: TRBV3-1/TRBV3-2
CDR3 length: 14

CDR3 DNA: TGTGCCAGCAGCGAAGGGGGTCGCAATCAGCCCCAGCATTTT
CDR3 protein: CASSEGGRNQPQHF
J gene: TRBJ1-5
D gene: NA
clone size: NA
V gene: TRBV9
CDR3 length: 14

CDR3 DNA: TGCGCCAGCAAAAATATAGCGGGAGCCCCCGGGGAGCTGTTTTTT
CDR3 protein: CASKNIAGAPGELFF
J gene: TRBJ2-2
D gene: TRBD2
clone size: NA
V gene: TRBV5-1
CDR3 length: 15

CDR3 DNA: TGCGCCAGCAGCATGGGACAGGGTAATGAAAAACTGTTTTTT
CDR3 protein: CASSMGQGNEKLFF
J gene: TRBJ1-4
D gene: TRBD1
clone size: NA
V gene: TRBV5-1
CDR3 length: 14

CDR3 DNA: TGTGCCAGCAGCTTGAGGGCTAGCGGCACAGATACGCAGTATTTT
CDR3 protein: CASSLRASGTDTQYF
J gene: TRBJ2-3
D gene: NA
clone size: NA
V gene: TRBV5-4
CDR3 length: 15

CDR3 DNA: TGCAGCGTCCGCGCAGGGATTTACGAGCAGTACTTC
CDR3 protein: CSVRAGIYEQYF
J gene: TRBJ2-7
D gene: NA
clone size: NA
V gene: TRBV29-1
CDR3 length: 12

CDR3 DNA: TGTGCCAGTAGTCCTCTGGACAGGGAAGAGACCCAGTACTTC
CDR3 protein: CASSPLDREETQYF
J gene: TRBJ2-5
D gene: TRBD1
clone size: NA
V gene: TRBV19
CDR3 length: 14

CDR3 DNA: TGTGCCAGCAGTTTGACTGGTCAGCCCCAGCATTTT
CDR3 protein: CASSLTGQPQHF
J gene: TRBJ1-5
D gene: NA
clone size: NA
V gene: TRBV12-3/TRBV12-4
CDR3 length: 12

CDR3 DNA: TGTGCCAGCAGTTCCCGACTTGAACAAGAGACCCAGTACTTC
CDR3 protein: CASSSRLEQETQYF
J gene: TRBJ2-5
D gene: NA
clone size: NA
V gene: TRBV7-9
CDR3 length: 14

CDR3 DNA: TGCGCCAGCAGTGGGTTAACTAGCGGGAGGCAAAACACCGGGGAGCTGTTTTTT
CDR3 protein: CASSGLTSGRQNTGELFF
J gene: TRBJ2-2
D gene: TRBD2
clone size: NA
V gene: TRBV10-2
CDR3 length: 18

CDR3 DNA: TGCAGCGGGTACAGGGAGAGCTATGGCTACACCTTC
CDR3 protein: CSGYRESYGYTF
J gene: TRBJ1-2
D gene: NA
clone size: once
V gene: TRBV29-1
CDR3 length: 12

CDR3 DNA: TGCGCCAGCAGCCAGCCCGCGGCGGGGAGCTATGGCTACACCTTC
CDR3 protein: CASSQPAAGSYGYTF
J gene: TRBJ1-2
D gene: NA
clone size: NA
V gene: TRBV4-1
CDR3 length: 15

CDR3 DNA: TGTGCCAGTAGTATAGATATTAGCCGTCTATATAGCAATCAGCCCCAGCATTTT
CDR3 protein: CASSIDISRLYSNQPQHF
J gene: TRBJ1-5
D gene: NA
clone size: NA
V gene: TRBV19
CDR3 length: 18

CDR3 DNA: TGTGCCAGCAGCCCGAGCGGGAGCTCCTACAATGAGCAGTTCTTC
CDR3 protein: CASSPSGSSYNEQFF
J gene: TRBJ2-1
D gene: TRBD2
clone size: NA
V gene: TRBV7-9
CDR3 length: 15

CDR3 DNA: TGTGCCAGTAGTGAGGGACAGGGATCCTACGAGCAGTACTTC
CDR3 protein: CASSEGQGSYEQYF
J gene: TRBJ2-7
D gene: TRBD1
clone size: NA
V gene: TRBV19
CDR3 length: 14

CDR3 DNA: TGTGCCAGCAGCTTGGGCGGGGGAGTTTGGGAGACCCAGTACTTC
CDR3 protein: CASSLGGGVWETQYF
J gene: TRBJ2-5
D gene: TRBD2
clone size: NA
V gene: TRBV5-6
CDR3 length: 15

CDR3 DNA: TGCGCCAGCAGTCAATCGTGGAGAGAGACCCAGTACTTC
CDR3 protein: CASSQSWRETQYF
J gene: TRBJ2-5
D gene: NA
clone size: NA
V gene: TRBV23-1
CDR3 length: 13

CDR3 DNA: TGTGCCAGCAGCCAACTAGACGAGCAGTACTTC
CDR3 protein: CASSQLDEQYF
J gene: TRBJ2-7
D gene: NA
clone size: NA
V gene: TRBV12-3/TRBV12-4
CDR3 length: 11

CDR3 DNA: TGTGCCACCAGTGATCCCGGGACTAGCGGGCTCAATGAGCAGTTCTTC
CDR3 protein: CATSDPGTSGLNEQFF
J gene: TRBJ2-1
D gene: TRBD2
clone size: NA
V gene: TRBV24-1
CDR3 length: 16

CDR3 DNA: TGTGCCAGCTCACCACTCGGGTATAGCAATCAGCCCCAGCATTTT
CDR3 protein: CASSPLGYSNQPQHF
J gene: TRBJ1-5
D gene: NA
clone size: NA
V gene: TRBV18
CDR3 length: 15

CDR3 DNA: TGCGCCAGCAGCTTGACCGCGGGGGCCCATCAGCCCCAGCATTTT
CDR3 protein: CASSLTAGAHQPQHF
J gene: TRBJ1-5
D gene: NA
clone size: NA
V gene: TRBV5-1
CDR3 length: 15

CDR3 DNA: TGTGCCAGCAGCGTAGGTGGGACAGGCAAATCCGGGGAGCTGTTTTTT
CDR3 protein: CASSVGGTGKSGELFF
J gene: TRBJ2-2
D gene: TRBD1
clone size: once
V gene: TRBV9
CDR3 length: 16

CDR3 DNA: TGTGCCAGCAGCTTAGACAGGGGGCAAAAGTACTTC
CDR3 protein: CASSLDRGQKYF
J gene: TRBJ2-7
D gene: TRBD1
clone size: few
V gene: TRBV5-4
CDR3 length: 12

CDR3 DNA: TGCGCCAGCAGTGTGGGGGCTGGAGGTCAGCCCCAGCATTTT
CDR3 protein: CASSVGAGGQPQHF
J gene: TRBJ1-5
D gene: NA
clone size: NA
V gene: TRBV10-2
CDR3 length: 14

CDR3 DNA: TGCGCCAGCAGCCCTGGACCACAGGAAGAGACCCAGTACTTC
CDR3 protein: CASSPGPQEETQYF
J gene: TRBJ2-5
D gene: NA
clone size: NA
V gene: TRBV4-3
CDR3 length: 14

CDR3 DNA: TGTGCCAGCAGCCCTTCGACTAGCGGGAGAGATCATGAGCAGTTCTTC
CDR3 protein: CASSPSTSGRDHEQFF
J gene: TRBJ2-1
D gene: TRBD2
clone size: NA
V gene: TRBV11-3
CDR3 length: 16

CDR3 DNA: TGTGCCAGCAGGCCTCCAGGGAACACTGAAGCTTTCTTT
CDR3 protein: CASRPPGNTEAFF
J gene: TRBJ1-1
D gene: NA
clone size: NA
V gene: TRBV7-9
CDR3 length: 13

CDR3 DNA: TGCGCCAGCAGCTTTGAAACCGGTCAGCCCCAGCATTTT
CDR3 protein: CASSFETGQPQHF
J gene: TRBJ1-5
D gene: NA
clone size: once
V gene: TRBV5-1
CDR3 length: 13

CDR3 DNA: TGTGCCAGCAGTGAATCAGTGGGGCCTAGGGGTTATAGCAATCAGCCCCAGCATTTT
CDR3 protein: CASSESVGPRGYSNQPQHF
J gene: TRBJ1-5
D gene: NA
clone size: NA
V gene: TRBV6-1
CDR3 length: 19

CDR3 DNA: TGTGCCAGCAGCTTAGGCATCATGAACACTGAAGCTTTCTTT
CDR3 protein: CASSLGIMNTEAFF
J gene: TRBJ1-1
D gene: NA
clone size: NA
V gene: TRBV13
CDR3 length: 14

CDR3 DNA: TGTGCCAGCAGTTCCTCCCCTAGCTTGGGAGGGAGATCGATGGGCAATGAGCAGTTCTTC
CDR3 protein: CASSSSPSLGGRSMGNEQFF
J gene: TRBJ2-1
D gene: TRBD2
clone size: once
V gene: TRBV27
CDR3 length: 20

CDR3 DNA: TGTGCCAGTAGTACGGGACAGGGGAGCCACGAGCAGTACTTC
CDR3 protein: CASSTGQGSHEQYF
J gene: TRBJ2-7
D gene: TRBD1
clone size: NA
V gene: TRBV19
CDR3 length: 14

CDR3 DNA: TGCAGTGTCCCTAGCACAGATACGCAGTATTTT
CDR3 protein: CSVPSTDTQYF
J gene: TRBJ2-3
D gene: NA
clone size: NA
V gene: TRBV20-1
CDR3 length: 11

CDR3 DNA: TGTGCCAGCCACGGGACAGGGGTTTCGTCCGGGGAGCTGTTTTTT
CDR3 protein: CASHGTGVSSGELFF
J gene: TRBJ2-2
D gene: TRBD1
clone size: NA
V gene: TRBV6-6
CDR3 length: 15

CDR3 DNA: TGTGCCAGCAGCCAAGGGGGGACTCCTTACACCTACAATGAGCAGTTCTTC
CDR3 protein: CASSQGGTPYTYNEQFF
J gene: TRBJ2-1
D gene: NA
clone size: NA
V gene: TRBV3-1/TRBV3-2
CDR3 length: 17

CDR3 DNA: TGTGCCAGCAGTTCAACCCGGACAGGTCTCCTCTACGAGCAGTACTTC
CDR3 protein: CASSSTRTGLLYEQYF
J gene: TRBJ2-7
D gene: TRBD1
clone size: once
V gene: TRBV28
CDR3 length: 16

CDR3 DNA: TGTGCCAGCAGTGGAGTAGGCACAGATACGCAGTATTTT
CDR3 protein: CASSGVGTDTQYF
J gene: TRBJ2-3
D gene: NA
clone size: NA
V gene: TRBV25-1
CDR3 length: 13

CDR3 DNA: TGTGCCACCAGCAGTCCCGGGATTACGAGGTCGACGGATACGCAGTATTTT
CDR3 protein: CATSSPGITRSTDTQYF
J gene: TRBJ2-3
D gene: NA
clone size: NA
V gene: TRBV15
CDR3 length: 17

CDR3 DNA: TGCGCCAGCAGCTTGGCCGGGTATGGCAATCAGCCCCAGCATTTT
CDR3 protein: CASSLAGYGNQPQHF
J gene: TRBJ1-5
D gene: NA
clone size: NA
V gene: TRBV5-1
CDR3 length: 15

CDR3 DNA: TGTGCCAGCAGCTTAGGGAGACTAAGCTCCTACAATGAGCAGTTCTTC
CDR3 protein: CASSLGRLSSYNEQFF
J gene: TRBJ2-1
D gene: NA
clone size: NA
V gene: TRBV7-8
CDR3 length: 16

CDR3 DNA: TGTGCCAGCTCACCGAGGACAGGGAGGACTAATGAAAAACTGTTTTTT
CDR3 protein: CASSPRTGRTNEKLFF
J gene: TRBJ1-4
D gene: TRBD1
clone size: NA
V gene: TRBV18
CDR3 length: 16

CDR3 DNA: TGCGCCAGCAGCCAGGACGGACTAGCGACCTACGAGCAGTACTTC
CDR3 protein: CASSQDGLATYEQYF
J gene: TRBJ2-7
D gene: TRBD2
clone size: NA
V gene: TRBV4-1
CDR3 length: 15